This T cell receptor beta chain is drawn from a study of cytomegalovirus exposure and HLA in healthy donors. The PCR employed 60 Vbeta primers together with 13 Jbeta primers. TCRdb's copy holds only in-frame clones and misses some; the assay was immunoSEQ multiplex PCR. This sample has 150,000 to 200,000 clones; around three quarters occur once, and the top ten carry approximately 2%. The TCR comes from a woman aged 25 to 45 in good health and CMV-seronegative. Sequenced: PBMCs.

This CDR3 is CASSLVEVASYEQYF. The CDR3 nucleotides are TGTGCCAGCAGCTTAGTGGAAGTAGCGAGCTACGAGCAGTACTTC. V gene TRBV7-9 combines with J gene TRBJ2-7; maybe TRBD2 (5 bases). The length of the CDR3 is 15 residues. The germline V and J ends were trimmed by 1 base and 3 bases, with 13 bases remaining between them. Germline loops: CDR1 SEHNR, CDR2 FQNEAQ (reference sequence).